This TCR beta chain was profiled in a study of blood T cell repertoires in COVID-19. Study details: The United States, Italy and Spain supplied acute and convalescent COVID-19 samples. PBMCs, B-cell-depleted T cells, or T cells provided the cDNA or gDNA that made up the material.

Sequencing used immunoSEQ multiplex PCR; TCRdb keeps in-frame clones, though not all of them. The repertoire holds about 300,000 clones, with approximately 89% as singletons. Comment on this clone: Other DNA sequences in this sample translate to the same CDR3.

This CDR3 has 14 residues. After removal of 2 bases from V and 1 base from J, the junction contained 1 base not matched to a gene. Per the germline V gene, CDR1 is SGHRS and CDR2 is YFSETQ. This TCR was sampled from a woman younger than 45 with COVID-19, enrolled during active disease. V usage is TRBV5-1 and J usage is TRBJ2-7; TRBD1 matches at 9 bases. The sequencing sample was made of peripheral blood. CDR3 sequence: CASSFGQGSYEQYF. The CDR3 bases are TGCGCCAGCAGCTTTGGACAGGGGTCCTACGAGCAGTACTTC.